This TCR beta chain stems from a study of human T cells and chemical hapten exposure. Original handling: Sample TCR counts, which ranged from about 23,224 to 700,000, had a median of about 100,000. TCRdb processed the RACE reads anew with MiXCR; each CDR3 protein has one entry. Here the V and J calls rest on TCRdb's processing, not on the authors' analysis. The sample lists around 200,000 distinct CDR3 sequences, 30% occurring once. The sample's time point: pre-sensitization, week 0. Treatment indicated: therapeutic diphenylcyclopropenone sensitization with weekly scalp DPC. There are 14 residues in the CDR3. The germline V gene has CDR1 SNHLY and CDR2 FYNNEI. The V and J ends lost 8 bases and 4 bases respectively, with 17 bases between them.

The V gene is TRBV2, the J gene TRBJ1-1, with D tentatively TRBD1 (6 bases). This material consisted of whole blood, taken in connection with sensitization to the hapten diphenylcyclopropenone (DPC). This TCR came from a woman between 25 and 40 years old with alopecia areata. Some clones in this sample may be carry-over from other donors' samples. The CDR3 spells CASLIKGGFTEAFF. The CDR3 DNA is TGTGCCAGCCTTATAAAGGGGGGTTTCACTGAAGCTTTCTTT.